Below, one T cell receptor (beta chain) is given with its context. Its antigen is undetermined. This sample is drawn from a study of T-cell memory formation after mild COVID-19. Regarding the study as a whole: Shrinking CD4+ clones resided mostly in CM and EM, and CD8+ ones in EMRA. Pre-infection memory harbored some responding clones, suggesting cross-reactive memory joined. Day 15 to 85 contractors were CD4/CD8 balanced; later expanders leaned CD4+.

Barcoded TCR alpha and TCR beta cDNA libraries with UMIs came from 5'RACE using constant-segment primers. One entry per CDR3 protein, called by TCRdb with MiXCR from the 5' RACE reads. The table records 170,000 or so distinct CDR3 sequences, about 21% of them present only once. Sequenced material: PBMCs or a T cell subset sorted from them (not recorded which). The receptor comes from an adult woman who had mild COVID-19 (a few samples of this study predate the infection). Cell type and time point are not known.

In DNA form, the CDR3 reads TGTGCCAGCAGCCAAGACTCAGGGATGAGGTACACTGAAGCTTTCTTT. The encoded protein is CASSQDSGMRYTEAFF. This rearrangement joins TRBV4-2 to TRBJ1-1, with TRBD1 as a possible D gene (5 bases). V shed 0 bases and J shed 3 bases, with 14 bases lying between them. Looked up from germline, CDR1 is LGHNA and CDR2 is YNFKEQ. There are 16 residues in the CDR3.